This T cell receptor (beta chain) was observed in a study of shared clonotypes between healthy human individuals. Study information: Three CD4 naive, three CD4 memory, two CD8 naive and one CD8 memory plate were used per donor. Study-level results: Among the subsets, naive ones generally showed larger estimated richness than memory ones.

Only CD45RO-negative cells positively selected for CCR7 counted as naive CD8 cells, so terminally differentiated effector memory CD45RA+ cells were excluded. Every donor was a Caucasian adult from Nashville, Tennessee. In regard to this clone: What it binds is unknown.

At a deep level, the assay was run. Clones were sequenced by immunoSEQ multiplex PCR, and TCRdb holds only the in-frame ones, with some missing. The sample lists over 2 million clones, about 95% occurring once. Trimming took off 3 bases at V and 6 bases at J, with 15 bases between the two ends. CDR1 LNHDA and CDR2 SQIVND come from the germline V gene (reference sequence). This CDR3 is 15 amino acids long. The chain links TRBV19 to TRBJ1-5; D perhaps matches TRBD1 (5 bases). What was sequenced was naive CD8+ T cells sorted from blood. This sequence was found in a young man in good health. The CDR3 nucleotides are TGTGCCAGTAGTATCTGGGGCCTCCTTGGTCAGCCCCAGCATTTT. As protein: CASSIWGLLGQPQHF.